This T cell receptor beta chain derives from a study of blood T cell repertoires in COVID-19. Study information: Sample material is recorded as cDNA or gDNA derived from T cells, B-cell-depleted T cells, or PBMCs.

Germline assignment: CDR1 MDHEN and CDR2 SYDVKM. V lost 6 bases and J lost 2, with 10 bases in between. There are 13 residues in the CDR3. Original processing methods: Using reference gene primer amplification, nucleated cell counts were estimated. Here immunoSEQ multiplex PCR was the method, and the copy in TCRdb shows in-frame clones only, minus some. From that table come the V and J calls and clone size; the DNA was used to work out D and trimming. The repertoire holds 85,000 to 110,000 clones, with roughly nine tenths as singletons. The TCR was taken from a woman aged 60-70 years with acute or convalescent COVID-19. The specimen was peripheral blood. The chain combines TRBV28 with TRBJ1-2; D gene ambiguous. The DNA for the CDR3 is TGTGCCAGCAGGGACTACTCAAACTATGGCTACACCTTC. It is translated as CASRDYSNYGYTF.